These 30 T cell receptor beta chains came from one sample sequenced in a study of shared clonotypes between healthy human individuals (dated by TCRdb to 2018 to 2021). Library preparation employed the immunoSEQ multiplex PCR assay. Not all clones reach the TCRdb copy of this immuneACCESS table, which keeps in-frame sequences only. Checked studies attribute under half of the gap to unresolved V genes and leave the rest unexplained. The sample has 450,000 to 700,000 clones on record, around 95% of them singletons. Jointly, the top ten make up around 0.097% of the sample. CD8 naive samples were CD45RO-negative cells positively selected for CCR7, giving a CD45RA+CCR7+ population that excluded TemRA cells. Sequenced input: naive CD8+ T cells sorted from blood. The label giving this sample's cell subset or site can be read as: CD45RA+CCR7+. Receptor source: a woman in her 30s in good health.

In the case of this clone: Other DNA sequences within the sample encode an identical CDR3. The V gene is TRBV5-4, the J gene TRBJ2-7, with 8 bases fitting TRBD1. The CDR3 has 14 amino acids. V dropped 2 bases and J dropped 3; count of bases not matched to a gene: 4. Germline CDR1 SGHNT, CDR2 YYREEE (reference sequence). The CDR3 spells CASSLGQGGYEQYF. CDR3 in DNA: TGTGCCAGCAGCTTAGGACAGGGTGGCTACGAGCAGTACTTC.

The rearrangement joins TRBV27 to TRBJ1-1, with a weak D call TRBD1 (6 bases). Germline CDR1 MNHEY, CDR2 SMNVEV (reference sequence). Trimming pared 5 bases from V and 0 bases from J, leaving 13 bases between. This CDR3 is built from 15 residues. This CDR3 reads CASSIGQFMNTEAFF. The CDR3, as DNA: TGTGCCAGCAGTATTGGACAGTTCATGAACACTGAAGCTTTCTTT.

This sequence joins TRBV9 and TRBJ2-5; D remains unclear. TRBJ2-7 explains the end of the DNA better; the J call may be wrong. The CDR3 consists of 13 residues. Per germline, CDR1 SGDLS and CDR2 YYNGEE. The chain's CDR3 is CASSVTDSYEQYF. The CDR3 DNA follows: TGTGCCAGCAGCGTAACAGATTCCTACGAGCAGTACTTC.

V gene TRBV7-8 combines with J gene TRBJ2-1; a possible D gene is TRBD2 (6 bases). From germline, CDR1 is SGHVS and CDR2 FQNEAQ. The ends were cut back, 5 bases at V and 8 bases at J, with 13 bases in the middle. This CDR3 comprises 13 residues. CDR3: CASSLMGGDEQFF. The CDR3 nucleotides are TGTGCCAGCAGCCTTATGGGGGGTGATGAGCAGTTCTTC.

The chain uses TRBV5-3 and TRBJ2-3; D possibly matches TRBD1 or TRBD2 (9 bases each). TRBV5-3 is designated an ORF whose function remains uncertain. V was cut by 8 bases and J by 6 bases, with 31 bases left in between. The CDR3 has 18 residues. In DNA form, the CDR3 reads TGTGCCAGTATTGACAGGGGGGTAAGGACTAGCGAGGAGGATACGCAGTATTTT. It specifies CASIDRGVRTSEEDTQYF.

The CDR3 DNA reads TGTGCCTGGAGTGTACTACGGGCCCCGGGGGAGAAACTGTTTTTT. It is translated as CAWSVLRAPGEKLFF. The chain links TRBV30 to TRBJ1-4, with D maybe TRBD1 (5 bases). This CDR3 contains 15 residues. V lost 0 bases to trimming and J lost 11 bases, with 19 bases between them. Germline V gene lookup returns CDR1 GTSNPN and CDR2 SVGIG (reference sequence).

In its sample, this clone was seen once. The rearrangement joins TRBV5-1 to TRBJ2-1, with 9 bases fitting TRBD2. The junction had 6 bases not matched to a gene; V was cut back by 3 bases and J by 2 bases. CDR1 and CDR2 (germline): SGHRS, YFSETQ. The CDR3 runs 16 residues. CDR3 sequence (DNA): TGCGCCAGCAGCTCAGCAGCGGGAGGTACCTACAATGAGCAGTTCTTC. Translated: CASSSAAGGTYNEQFF.

The chain joins TRBV10-2 to TRBJ2-7; D uncertain. Germline CDR1 reads WSHSY; CDR2 reads SAAADI. V shed 7 bases and J shed 0 bases, with 16 bases lying between them. The CDR3 extends over 15 amino acids. The CDR3 here is CASTDERLSSYEQYF. In DNA form, the CDR3 reads TGCGCCAGCACCGACGAGCGCCTCAGCTCCTACGAGCAGTACTTC.

This clone was picked up a small number of times. The sample holds other DNA sequences that translate to the same CDR3. The chain combines TRBV5-1 with TRBJ2-7; D not resolved. The CDR3 has 12 residues. Germline loops: CDR1 SGHRS, CDR2 YFSETQ. V dropped 4 bases and J dropped 0 bases, with 5 bases sitting between them. The CDR3 nucleotides read TGCGCCAGCAGCCCAAGCTCCTACGAGCAGTACTTC. Encoded protein: CASSPSSYEQYF.

The chain is built from TRBV11-2 and TRBJ1-1, with 8 bases that match TRBD1. This CDR3 has 14 amino acids. CDR1 is SGHAT and CDR2 is FQNNGV in the germline V gene. Trimming cost V 3 bases and J 5 bases; bases outside gene matches: 5. The CDR3 sequence is CASSFRRGRTEAFF. The DNA for the CDR3 is TGTGCCAGCAGCTTTCGCAGGGGGCGGACTGAAGCTTTCTTT.

The chain links TRBV5-1 to TRBJ1-5, with D uncertain. Looked up from germline, CDR1 is SGHRS and CDR2 is YFSETQ. The CDR3 spans 15 residues. The V end was cut by 1 base, the J end by 0 bases, with 8 bases between. CDR3 nucleotides: TGCGCCAGCAGCTTGAGCGATCCTAGCAATCAGCCCCAGCATTTT. It yields the protein CASSLSDPSNQPQHF.

V is TRBV5-1 and J is TRBJ2-1; 9 positions match TRBD2. CDR3 length equals 17 residues. With 4 bases clipped from V and 5 bases from J, the junction kept 13 bases outside the gene matches. Germline V lookup: CDR1 SGHRS, CDR2 YFSETQ. Here the CDR3 DNA reads TGCGCCAGCAGCCCGGAAGGTGCTAGCGGGAAAAACAATGAGCAGTTCTTC. Translating it yields CASSPEGASGKNNEQFF.

The chain couples TRBV27 to TRBJ1-5; unclear D gene. This CDR3 has 13 residues. Germline values: CDR1 MNHEY, CDR2 SMNVEV (reference sequence). V dropped 4 bases and J dropped 6 bases, with 10 bases sitting between them. CDR3 region: CASSWWVGQPQHF. Written as DNA, the CDR3 is TGTGCCAGCAGTTGGTGGGTGGGTCAGCCCCAGCATTTT.

This rearrangement joins TRBV7-8 to TRBJ2-5, with TRBD1 identical over 7 bases. The V gene end was trimmed by 6 bases and the J gene end by 1 base; junction bases not matched to a gene: 11. The CDR3 loop spans 16 amino acids. In germline, CDR1 is SGHVS, CDR2 FQNEAQ. The CDR3, as DNA: TGTGCCAGCAGTAAAGGACAGGCAGTATCCCAAGAGACCCAGTACTTC. This encodes CASSKGQAVSQETQYF.

The chain couples TRBV28 to TRBJ2-1; no definite D call. V was trimmed by 3 bases and J by 8 bases, leaving 5 bases between them. The germline V gene encodes CDR1 MDHEN and CDR2 SYDVKM. The CDR3 loop spans 11 amino acids. CDR3 nucleotide sequence: TGTGCCAGCAGTTTTCACCATGAGCAGTTCTTC. Amino acids: CASSFHHEQFF.

The rearrangement uses TRBV13 and TRBJ2-5; 9 bases line up with TRBD2. The CDR3 spans 17 residues. Looked up from germline, CDR1 is PRHDT and CDR2 is FYEKMQ (reference sequence). V lost 5 bases and J lost 5; bases outside the gene matches: 15. The DNA for the CDR3 is TGTGCCAGCAGCCGCGGGGTAGCGGGAGATCACGGGGAGACCCAGTACTTC. Translation gives CASSRGVAGDHGETQYF.

The chain couples TRBV5-6 to TRBJ2-5, with 8 bases fitting TRBD1. V dropped 0 bases and J dropped 5; count of bases not matched to a gene: 3. This CDR3 spans 14 amino acids. Germline-derived CDR1 and CDR2 are SGHDT and YYEEEE. CDR3 nucleotides: TGTGCCAGCAGCTTGGTGACAGGGGCGGAGACCCAGTACTTC. As protein: CASSLVTGAETQYF.

This clone was detected only once. V usage is TRBV27 and J usage is TRBJ2-1; no definite D call. Between the trimmed V and J ends, which lost 5 bases and 6 bases, there was a span of 11 bases. CDR1 is MNHEY and CDR2 is SMNVEV in the germline V gene (reference sequence). This CDR3 region has 13 residues. CDR3 DNA: TGTGCCAGCAGTCATTCTGGCTTCAATGAGCAGTTCTTC. This gives the protein CASSHSGFNEQFF.

This chain joins TRBV27 and TRBJ2-5; D uncertain. Trimming removed 6 bases from V and 2 bases from J, with 16 bases in between. Germline-derived CDR1 and CDR2 are MNHEY and SMNVEV (reference sequence). The length of the CDR3 is 15 residues. CDR3 bases: TGTGCCAGCAGGACCTCCGCCTGGCGGCAAGAGACCCAGTACTTC. Translated, it gives CASRTSAWRQETQYF.

This clone was detected only once. The chain combines TRBV7-9 with TRBJ2-1, with D perhaps matching TRBD2 (6 bases). The CDR3 consists of 15 residues. V was trimmed by 5 bases and J by 7 bases, leaving 18 bases between them. Germline CDR1 is SEHNR and CDR2 is FQNEAQ (reference sequence). This chain's CDR3 is CASSRGRLGNNEQFF. DNA for the CDR3: TGTGCCAGCAGCCGAGGAAGACTAGGGAATAATGAGCAGTTCTTC.

V is TRBV7-9 and J is TRBJ2-3, with D perhaps matching TRBD2 (6 bases). The ends were cut back, 5 bases at V and 2 bases at J, with 17 bases in the middle. Germline CDR1 reads SEHNR; CDR2 reads FQNEAQ (reference sequence). CDR3 length: 16 residues. CDR3 nucleotides: TGTGCCAGCAGCCGATTAGGGGACTTGGACACAGATACGCAGTATTTT. Protein product: CASSRLGDLDTDTQYF.

The genes are TRBV19 and TRBJ2-3, with 9 positions matching TRBD1. The CDR3 sequence is 15 residues long. The germline V gene encodes CDR1 LNHDA and CDR2 SQIVND (reference sequence). Trimming took 0 bases from V and 6 from J; bases not matched to a gene: 4. As DNA, the CDR3 is TGTGCCAGTAGTATAGATGGGACAGGGATGGATACGCAGTATTTT. This translates into CASSIDGTGMDTQYF.

This clone was seen a single time. This chain connects TRBV27 to TRBJ2-1; perhaps D is TRBD1 or TRBD2 (5 bases each). The length of the CDR3 is 14 residues. Per germline, CDR1 MNHEY and CDR2 SMNVEV (reference sequence). Trimming shortened V by 6 bases and J by 9 bases, and 18 bases separated the two germline ends. The CDR3 sequence is CASSVAGARVEQFF. In DNA form, the CDR3 reads TGTGCCAGCAGCGTTGCCGGGGCCCGGGTTGAGCAGTTCTTC.

The chain is built from TRBV28 and TRBJ1-2; 8 nucleotides agree with TRBD1. Trimming took 5 bases from V and 4 from J; bases not matched to a gene: 18. The CDR3 sequence is 18 residues long. CDR1 and CDR2 (germline): MDHEN, SYDVKM. The chain's CDR3 is CASSPMPARDRHVYGYTF. DNA for the CDR3: TGTGCCAGCAGTCCCATGCCCGCCCGGGACAGGCACGTCTATGGCTACACCTTC.

The gene calls are TRBV5-1 and TRBJ2-7, with D unresolved. V was pared by 4 bases and J by 6 bases, with 11 bases between. Germline assignment: CDR1 SGHRS and CDR2 YFSETQ. The CDR3 length is 12 residues. CDR3 sequence (DNA): TGCGCCAGCAGCGCCCGACCCCTCGAGCAGTACTTC. It is translated as CASSARPLEQYF.

The CDR3 DNA is TGTGCCAGCAGGAGGGGGAGCCAGCCCCAGCATTTT. Translation gives CASRRGSQPQHF. The gene calls are TRBV27 and TRBJ1-5; D perhaps matches TRBD1 (6 bases). Trimming shortened V by 6 bases and J by 7 bases, and 10 bases separated the two germline ends. The germline V gene encodes CDR1 MNHEY and CDR2 SMNVEV (reference sequence). This CDR3 has 12 amino acids.

The rearrangement links TRBV27 to TRBJ2-6; 15 bases map to TRBD2. The CDR3 spans 18 residues. Per the germline V gene, CDR1 is MNHEY and CDR2 is SMNVEV (reference sequence). V shed 7 bases and J 1 base; nucleotides not matched to a gene: 5. The CDR3 region is CASTSGLAGGSGANVLTF. In DNA form, the CDR3 reads TGTGCCAGCACCTCGGGACTAGCGGGAGGATCTGGGGCCAACGTCCTGACTTTC.

The chain is built from TRBV13 and TRBJ1-5; D might be TRBD1 (5 bases). Trimming stripped 4 bases from V and 3 bases from J, with 10 bases between. The length of the CDR3 is 14 residues. Germline V gene lookup returns CDR1 PRHDT and CDR2 FYEKMQ (reference sequence). The CDR3 DNA follows: TGTGCCAGCAGCTCCACAGGAAACAATCAGCCCCAGCATTTT. Its translation: CASSSTGNNQPQHF.

This chain connects TRBV5-1 to TRBJ2-5; D remains unclear. Looked up from germline, CDR1 is SGHRS and CDR2 is YFSETQ. The length of the CDR3 is 15 residues. Deletions cut 0 bases from V and 5 bases from J, with 14 bases between. CDR3 residues: CASSLAQGQVETQYF. The CDR3 DNA sequence: TGCGCCAGCAGCTTGGCCCAAGGGCAGGTGGAGACCCAGTACTTC.

The J gene is TRBJ1-6, the V gene TRBV27; D gene ambiguous. The germline V and J ends were trimmed by 4 bases and 9 bases, with 10 bases remaining between them. Germline CDR1 and CDR2: MNHEY and SMNVEV (reference sequence). The CDR3 sequence is 13 residues long. This CDR3 is CASSSGFGSPLHF. The CDR3 bases are TGTGCCAGCAGTTCGGGGTTCGGTTCACCCCTCCACTTT.